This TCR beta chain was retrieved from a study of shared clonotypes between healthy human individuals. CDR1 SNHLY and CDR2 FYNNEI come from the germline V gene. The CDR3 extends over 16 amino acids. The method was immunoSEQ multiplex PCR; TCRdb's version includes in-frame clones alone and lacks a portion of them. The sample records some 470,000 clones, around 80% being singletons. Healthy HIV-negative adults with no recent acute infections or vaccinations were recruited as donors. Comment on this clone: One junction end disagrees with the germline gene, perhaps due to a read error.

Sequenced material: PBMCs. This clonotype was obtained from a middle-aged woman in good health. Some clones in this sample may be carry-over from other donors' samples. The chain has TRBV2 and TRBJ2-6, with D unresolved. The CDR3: CASSEGWYSGANVLTF. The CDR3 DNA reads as TGTGCCAGCAGCGAAGGGTGGTACTCTGGGGCCAACGTCCTGACTTTC.